What follows is one TCR beta chain and its context. Its antigen is currently unknown. The CDR3 length is 12 residues. With 1 base removed from V and 6 bases from J, the gap between germline ends came to 7 bases. Germline loops: CDR1 GTSNPN, CDR2 SVGIG (reference sequence). The data originate from a study of cytomegalovirus exposure and HLA in healthy donors. Study conclusions and caveats: Earlier results showed most TCR beta V segments being productive about 87% or about 30% of the time. TCR beta V- and J-gene trimming, according to a later analysis, was linked to a missense DCLRE1C variant. Across HLA loci, a later analysis found differing TCR association rates, with DRB1 most and HLA-C fewest. Specificity of a few CMV-associated chains for CMV antigens was verified in vitro.

Use of 60 Vbeta and 13 Jbeta primers characterized the PCR. Using immunoSEQ multiplex PCR, the repertoire was profiled, and TCRdb retains in-frame clones only, with some absent. The sample carries fewer than 200,000 clones, about 75% recorded once. This TCR was recovered from a male donor in good health and CMV-seronegative. This chain joins TRBV30 and TRBJ1-5, with D uncertain. Sequenced input: PBMCs. This chain's CDR3 is CAWSATGQPQHF. Written as DNA, the CDR3 is TGTGCCTGGAGTGCCACGGGTCAGCCCCAGCATTTT.